This TCR beta chain was sequenced in a study of CXCR3-negative and CXCR3-positive naive CD8 T cells. The CDR3 is made up of 16 amino acids. CDR1 is MNHEY, CDR2 SMNVEV, per germline (reference sequence). The TRB libraries of cDNA were built by UMI-labeled 5' RACE. TCRdb reworked the 5' RACE reads into one entry per CDR3 protein, no DNA. Its table records about 48,000 distinct CDR3 sequences. Sequencing used memory CD8+ T cells from blood. The TCR sequence derives from a human donor in good health. Some clones in this sample may be carry-over from other donors' samples. The chain uses TRBV27 and TRBJ1-4. This CDR3 is CASSLTPGPLVEKLFF.